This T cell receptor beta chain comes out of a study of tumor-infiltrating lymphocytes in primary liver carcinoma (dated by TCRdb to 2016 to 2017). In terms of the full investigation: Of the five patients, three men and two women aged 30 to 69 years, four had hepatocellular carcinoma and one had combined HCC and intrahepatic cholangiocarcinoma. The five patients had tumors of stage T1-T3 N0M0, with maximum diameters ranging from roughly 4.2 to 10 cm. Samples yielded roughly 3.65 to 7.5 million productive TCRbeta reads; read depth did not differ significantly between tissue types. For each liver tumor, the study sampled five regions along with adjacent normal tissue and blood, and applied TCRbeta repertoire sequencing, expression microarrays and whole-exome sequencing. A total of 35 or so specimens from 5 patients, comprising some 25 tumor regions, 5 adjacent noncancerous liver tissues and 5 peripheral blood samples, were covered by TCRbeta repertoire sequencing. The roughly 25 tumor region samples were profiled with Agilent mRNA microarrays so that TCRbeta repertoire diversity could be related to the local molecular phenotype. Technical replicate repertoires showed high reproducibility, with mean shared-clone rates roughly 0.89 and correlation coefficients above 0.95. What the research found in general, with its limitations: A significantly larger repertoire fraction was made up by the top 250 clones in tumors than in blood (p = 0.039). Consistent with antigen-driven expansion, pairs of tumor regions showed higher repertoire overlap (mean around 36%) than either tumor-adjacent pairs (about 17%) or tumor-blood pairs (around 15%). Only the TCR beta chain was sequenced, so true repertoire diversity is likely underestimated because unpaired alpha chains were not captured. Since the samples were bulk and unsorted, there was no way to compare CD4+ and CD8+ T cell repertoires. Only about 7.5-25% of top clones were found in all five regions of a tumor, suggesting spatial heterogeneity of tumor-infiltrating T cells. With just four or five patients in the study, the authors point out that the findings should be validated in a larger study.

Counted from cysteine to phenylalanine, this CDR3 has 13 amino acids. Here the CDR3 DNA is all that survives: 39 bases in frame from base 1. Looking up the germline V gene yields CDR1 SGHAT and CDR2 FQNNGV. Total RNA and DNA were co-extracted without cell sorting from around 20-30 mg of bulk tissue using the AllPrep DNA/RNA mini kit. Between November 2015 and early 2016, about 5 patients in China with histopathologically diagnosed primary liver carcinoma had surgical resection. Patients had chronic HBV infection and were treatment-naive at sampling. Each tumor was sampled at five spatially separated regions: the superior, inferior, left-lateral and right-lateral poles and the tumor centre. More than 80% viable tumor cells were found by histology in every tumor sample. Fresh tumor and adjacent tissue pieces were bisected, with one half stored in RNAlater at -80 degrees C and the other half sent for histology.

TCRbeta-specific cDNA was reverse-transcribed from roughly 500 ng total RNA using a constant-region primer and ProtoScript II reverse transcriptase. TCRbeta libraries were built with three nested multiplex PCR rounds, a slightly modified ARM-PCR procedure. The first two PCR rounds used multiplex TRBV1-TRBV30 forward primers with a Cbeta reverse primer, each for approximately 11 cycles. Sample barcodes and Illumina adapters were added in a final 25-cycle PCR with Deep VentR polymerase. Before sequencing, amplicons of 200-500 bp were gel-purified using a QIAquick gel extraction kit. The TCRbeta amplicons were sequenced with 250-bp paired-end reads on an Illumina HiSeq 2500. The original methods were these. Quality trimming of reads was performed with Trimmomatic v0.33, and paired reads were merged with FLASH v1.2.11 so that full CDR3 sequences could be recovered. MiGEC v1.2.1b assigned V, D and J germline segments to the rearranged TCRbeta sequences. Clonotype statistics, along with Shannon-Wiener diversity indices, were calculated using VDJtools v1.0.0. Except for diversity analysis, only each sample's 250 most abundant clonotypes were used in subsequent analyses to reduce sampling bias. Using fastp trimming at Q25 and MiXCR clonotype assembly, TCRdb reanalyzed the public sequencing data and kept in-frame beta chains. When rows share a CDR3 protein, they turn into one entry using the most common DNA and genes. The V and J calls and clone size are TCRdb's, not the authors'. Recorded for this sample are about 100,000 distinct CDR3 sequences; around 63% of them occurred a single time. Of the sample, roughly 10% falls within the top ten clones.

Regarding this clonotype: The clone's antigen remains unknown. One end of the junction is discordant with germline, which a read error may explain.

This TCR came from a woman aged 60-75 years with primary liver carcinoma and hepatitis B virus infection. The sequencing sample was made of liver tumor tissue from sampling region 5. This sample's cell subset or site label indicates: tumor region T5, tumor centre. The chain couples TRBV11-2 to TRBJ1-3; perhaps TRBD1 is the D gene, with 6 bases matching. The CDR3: CASSQTGGNTIYF. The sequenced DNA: TGTGCAAGCAGCCAGACAGGAGGAAACACCATATATTTT.